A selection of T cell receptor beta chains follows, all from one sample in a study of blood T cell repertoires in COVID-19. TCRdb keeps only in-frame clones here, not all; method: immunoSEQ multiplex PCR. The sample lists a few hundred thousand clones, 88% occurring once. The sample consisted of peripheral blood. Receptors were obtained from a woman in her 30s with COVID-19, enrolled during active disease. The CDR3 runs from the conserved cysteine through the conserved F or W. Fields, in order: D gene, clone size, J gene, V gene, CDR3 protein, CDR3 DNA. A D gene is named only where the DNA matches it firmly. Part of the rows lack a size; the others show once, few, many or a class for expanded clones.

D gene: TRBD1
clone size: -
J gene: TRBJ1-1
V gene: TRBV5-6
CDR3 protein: CASSLRQGLAGRPEAFF
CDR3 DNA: TGTGCCAGCAGCCTACGACAGGGGCTGGCCGGGAGACCTGAAGCTTTCTTT

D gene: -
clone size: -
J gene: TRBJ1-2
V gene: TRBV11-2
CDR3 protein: CASSGGFYGYTF
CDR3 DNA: TGTGCCAGCAGCGGGGGGTTCTATGGCTACACCTTC

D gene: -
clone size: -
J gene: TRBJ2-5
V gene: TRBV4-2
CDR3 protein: CASSQDQLAWETQYF
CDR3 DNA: TGTGCCAGCAGCCAAGATCAGCTAGCCTGGGAGACCCAGTACTTC

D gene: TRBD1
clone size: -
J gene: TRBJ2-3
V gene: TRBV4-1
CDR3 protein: CASSPGQADTQYF
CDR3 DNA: TGCGCCAGCAGCCCGGGACAGGCAGATACGCAGTATTTT

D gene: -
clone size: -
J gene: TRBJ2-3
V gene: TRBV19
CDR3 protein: CATGGVAGDTQYF
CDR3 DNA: TGTGCCACGGGGGGCGTAGCGGGAGATACGCAGTATTTT

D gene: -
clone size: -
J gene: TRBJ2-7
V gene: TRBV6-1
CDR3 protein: CASSEGQRYEQYF
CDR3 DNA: TGTGCCAGCAGTGAAGGACAGCGATACGAGCAGTACTTC

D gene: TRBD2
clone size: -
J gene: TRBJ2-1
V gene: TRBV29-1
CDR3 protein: CSVEDLWLAGDLNSYNEQFF
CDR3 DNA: TGCAGCGTTGAAGACTTGTGGCTAGCGGGGGACTTGAATTCCTACAATGAGCAGTTCTTC

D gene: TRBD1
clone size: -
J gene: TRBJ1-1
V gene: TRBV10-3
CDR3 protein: CAISAGTVNTEAFF
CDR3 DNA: TGTGCCATCAGTGCGGGGACAGTCAACACTGAAGCTTTCTTT

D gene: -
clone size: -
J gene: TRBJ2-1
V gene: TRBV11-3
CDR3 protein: CASSLDPGSIGNEQFF
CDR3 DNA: TGTGCCAGCAGCTTAGATCCGGGGAGCATTGGAAATGAGCAGTTCTTC

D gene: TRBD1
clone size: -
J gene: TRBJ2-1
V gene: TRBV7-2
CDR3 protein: CASSPLQGAFRFYNEQFF
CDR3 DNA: TGTGCCAGCAGCCCACTTCAGGGGGCGTTCCGATTCTACAATGAGCAGTTCTTC

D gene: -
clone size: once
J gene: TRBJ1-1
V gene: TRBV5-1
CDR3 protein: CASSLGLGEGNTEAFF
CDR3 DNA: TGCGCCAGCAGCTTGGGCCTTGGGGAGGGGAACACTGAAGCTTTCTTT